This is a list of T cell receptor beta chains from one sample in a study of T cell repertoires in ileal Crohn's disease. Assay: immunoSEQ multiplex PCR; the TCRdb copy retains only in-frame clones and omits some. Of about 5,300 clones listed, about 77% were seen once; the top ten hold over 30%. Source material: ileal tissue. All receptors derive from an adult with Crohn's disease. CDR3s include the opening cysteine and the closing phenylalanine or tryptophan. D genes are given only for firm matches. The listing skips clone size in some rows; elsewhere it reads once, few, many or a size class.

size: NA; V: TRBV7-7; J: TRBJ2-2; D: TRBD1; DNA: TGTGCCAGCAGCGACGGACAGGGGGCAGCCGGGGAGCTGTTTTTT; CDR3: CASSDGQGAAGELFF
size: NA; V: TRBV19; J: TRBJ1-6; D: TRBD1; DNA: TGTGCCAGTAGTCCTTGGACAGGGAGTTCACCCCTCCACTTT; CDR3: CASSPWTGSSPLHF
size: once; V: TRBV7-8; J: TRBJ1-2; D: TRBD1; DNA: TGTGCCAGCAGCTTAGACAGGGGAACATCTAACTATGGCTACACCTTC; CDR3: CASSLDRGTSNYGYTF
size: NA; V: TRBV11-3; J: TRBJ1-1; D: TRBD1; DNA: TGTGCCAGCAGCCCCGGACAGGGGGCTGAAGCTTTCTTT; CDR3: CASSPGQGAEAFF
size: NA; V: TRBV11-3; J: TRBJ2-7; D: NA; DNA: TGTGCCAGCAGCTTTCGGGGGGCGCCCTACGAGCAGTACTTC; CDR3: CASSFRGAPYEQYF
size: NA; V: TRBV10-3; J: TRBJ1-2; D: TRBD1; DNA: TGTGCCATCAGTGGGGACAGGGAGACGTCTGGCTACACCTTC; CDR3: CAISGDRETSGYTF
size: NA; V: TRBV11-2; J: TRBJ1-4; D: TRBD1; DNA: TGTGCCAGCAGCGGACGCCGGACAGGGTCTAATGAAAAACTGTTTTTT; CDR3: CASSGRRTGSNEKLFF
size: NA; V: TRBV9; J: TRBJ1-2; D: NA; DNA: TGTGCCAGCAGCGTAGCTCCAGGGGAGAGCTATGGCTACACCTTC; CDR3: CASSVAPGESYGYTF
size: NA; V: TRBV11-3; J: TRBJ2-2; D: NA; DNA: TGTGCCAGCAGCTTACGGGTCAACACCGGGGAGCTGTTTTTT; CDR3: CASSLRVNTGELFF
size: NA; V: TRBV7-7; J: TRBJ2-5; D: NA; DNA: TGTGCCAGCAGCTTTACAGGGGGGGGAGAGACCCAGTACTTC; CDR3: CASSFTGGGETQYF
size: NA; V: TRBV28; J: TRBJ2-1; D: NA; DNA: TGTGCCAGCAGTTTAATGGGTGAGCAGTTCTTC; CDR3: CASSLMGEQFF
size: few; V: TRBV19; J: TRBJ1-1; D: TRBD1; DNA: TGTGCCTCAAAACAGGGGGACTACCAGAACACTGAAGCTTTCTTT; CDR3: CASKQGDYQNTEAFF
size: NA; V: TRBV18; J: TRBJ1-2; D: NA; DNA: TGTGCCAGCTCAACCGGGACGACTGGCTATGGCTACACCTTC; CDR3: CASSTGTTGYGYTF
size: few; V: TRBV5-1; J: TRBJ1-6; D: NA; DNA: TGCGCCAGCAGCTTGGTTCCATGGGAACCACCCCTCCACTTT; CDR3: CASSLVPWEPPLHF
size: NA; V: TRBV7-9; J: TRBJ1-5; D: TRBD1; DNA: TGTGCCAGCAGCTTACGGGACAGGATAATCAATCAGCCCCAGCATTTT; CDR3: CASSLRDRIINQPQHF
size: few; V: TRBV2; J: TRBJ1-1; D: TRBD1; DNA: TGTGCCAGCAGTGTACAGGGGGCCGTGAACACTGAAGCTTTCTTT; CDR3: CASSVQGAVNTEAFF
size: NA; V: TRBV18; J: TRBJ1-1; D: TRBD1; DNA: TGTGCCAGCTCACCCATGACAGGGGAGGGGACTGAAGCTTTCTTT; CDR3: CASSPMTGEGTEAFF
size: few; V: TRBV15; J: TRBJ2-7; D: TRBD1; DNA: TGTGCCACCAGCAGAGGACAGGGGGCCCTCTCCTACGAGCAGTACTTC; CDR3: CATSRGQGALSYEQYF
size: NA; V: TRBV7-9; J: TRBJ2-1; D: TRBD1; DNA: TGTGCCAGCAGCTTAGGGCAAGACAGGGCCACTGAGCAGTTCTTC; CDR3: CASSLGQDRATEQFF
size: few; V: TRBV5-4; J: TRBJ2-1; D: TRBD1; DNA: TGTGCCAGCAGCCGGGACAGGGCGTCCTACAATGAGCAGTTCTTC; CDR3: CASSRDRASYNEQFF
size: NA; V: TRBV11-2; J: TRBJ1-1; D: NA; DNA: TGTGCCAGCAGCTTAGTCCCCCGCGCCGGAACTAAAGCTTTCTTT; CDR3: CASSLVPRAGTKAFF
size: NA; V: TRBV9; J: TRBJ2-7; D: NA; DNA: TGTGCCAGCAGCGTAGAGTGGGCCTCCTACGAGCAGTACTTC; CDR3: CASSVEWASYEQYF
size: NA; V: TRBV6-1; J: TRBJ1-2; D: TRBD1; DNA: TGTGCCAGCAGTGCGTACAGGACAGGGGGCGACTATGGCTACACCTTC; CDR3: CASSAYRTGGDYGYTF
size: NA; V: TRBV6-5; J: TRBJ2-7; D: TRBD1; DNA: TGTGCCAGCATAAACACGGCAGGGGGCGAACTGTACTTC; CDR3: CASINTAGGELYF